The 8 T cell receptor beta chains given below trace back to one sample, sequenced in a study of T-cell memory formation after mild COVID-19. TCRdb reanalysed the 5' RACE reads using MiXCR and keeps one entry per CDR3 protein. The profile shows over 350,000 distinct CDR3 sequences, approximately 16% of them singletons. The sample consisted of PBMCs or a T cell subset sorted from them (not recorded which). These receptors all come from a young man who had mild COVID-19 (a few samples of this study predate the infection). Cell type and time point are not known.

The J gene is TRBJ1-2, the V gene TRBV5-1, with D possibly TRBD1 on 6 matching bases. Per germline, CDR1 SGHRS and CDR2 YFSETQ. The CDR3 runs to 15 residues. V shed 0 bases and J shed 2 bases, with 11 bases lying between them. In DNA form, the CDR3 reads TGCGCCAGCAGCTTGGCCGGGCAGGGGAACTATGGCTACACCTTC. Protein product: CASSLAGQGNYGYTF.

The chain couples TRBV19 to TRBJ1-1; 7 bases are a match to TRBD1. The length of the CDR3 is 15 residues. In germline, CDR1 is LNHDA, CDR2 SQIVND (reference sequence). V lost 3 bases and J lost 4; bases outside the gene matches: 8. The CDR3 bases are TGTGCCAGTAGTATCTTCGACAGGGCCCCCACTGAAGCTTTCTTT. Amino acid sequence: CASSIFDRAPTEAFF.

This clonotype has a handful of counts. The gene calls are TRBV7-8 and TRBJ1-4; D is ambiguous. This CDR3 spans 14 amino acids. Germline V gene data show CDR1 as SGHVS and CDR2 as FQNEAQ. Trimming stripped 4 bases from V and 6 bases from J, with 12 bases between. The CDR3 nucleotides are TGTGCCAGCAGCTCAAGTGGGGTTGATGAAAAACTGTTTTTT. It specifies CASSSSGVDEKLFF. Filled out from reference TRBV7-8 and TRBJ1-4, the complete variable domain reads GAGVSQSPRYKVAKRGQDVALRCDPISGHVSLFWYQQALGQGPEFLTYFQNEAQLDKSGLPSDRFFAERPEGSVSTLKIQRTQQEDSAVYLCASSSSGVDEKLFFGSGTQLSVL.

This clonotype was found a few times. The rearrangement joins TRBV5-1 to TRBJ2-5, with a possible D match to TRBD2 (6 bases). The germline gives CDR1 SGHRS, CDR2 YFSETQ. This CDR3 has 15 residues. The V end lost 1 base, the J end lost 3 bases, and 13 bases lay between the germline ends. Here the CDR3 DNA reads TGCGCCAGCAGCTTGACGCACTCGGGAGAAGAGACCCAGTACTTC. This sequence encodes CASSLTHSGEETQYF.

This chain links TRBV7-2 with TRBJ2-1; 10 bases are shared with TRBD2. The CDR3 is made up of 16 amino acids. Trimming took 2 bases from V and 8 from J; bases not matched to a gene: 9. CDR1 is SGHTA, CDR2 FQGNSA, per germline. This CDR3 reads CASSLYASGGMYEQFF. The CDR3 nucleotides read TGTGCCAGCAGCTTATATGCTAGCGGGGGAATGTATGAGCAGTTCTTC.

This clonotype was counted once. CDR3 in amino acids: CAIKEGTSTDTQYF. The CDR3 bases are TGTGCCATCAAAGAAGGTACTAGCACAGATACGCAGTATTTT. The chain employs TRBV10-3 and TRBJ2-3; D gene ambiguous. The length of the CDR3 is 14 residues. CDR1 is ENHRY and CDR2 is SYGVKD in the germline V gene. The germline V and J ends were trimmed by 7 bases and 0 bases, with 11 bases remaining between them.

The genes are TRBV5-1 and TRBJ1-5; D call uncertain. The CDR3 extends over 15 amino acids. Germline V gene data show CDR1 as SGHRS and CDR2 as YFSETQ. The V end lost 1 base, the J end lost 3 bases, and 11 bases lay between the germline ends. The CDR3 loop reads CASSLNGLLNQPQHF. CDR3 coding DNA: TGCGCCAGCAGCTTGAACGGCCTTCTCAATCAGCCCCAGCATTTT.

This clonotype was seen a handful of times. This sequence joins TRBV7-9 and TRBJ1-2, with 7 bases matching TRBD1. The J segment lost 4 bases and the V segment lost 6 bases, leaving 5 bases of the junction unmatched. Germline V gene lookup returns CDR1 SEHNR and CDR2 FQNEAQ (reference sequence). The CDR3 covers 13 residues. CDR3 bases: TGTGCCAGCAGAACGACAGGGATCTATGGCTACACCTTC. Translation: CASRTTGIYGYTF. Looking up the rest from reference TRBV7-9 and TRBJ1-2 gives the full variable domain: DTGVSQNPRHKITKRGQNVTFRCDPISEHNRLYWYRQTLGQGPEFLTYFQNEAQLEKSRLLSDRFSAERPKGSFSTLEIQRTEQGDSAMYLCASRTTGIYGYTFGSGTRLTVV.